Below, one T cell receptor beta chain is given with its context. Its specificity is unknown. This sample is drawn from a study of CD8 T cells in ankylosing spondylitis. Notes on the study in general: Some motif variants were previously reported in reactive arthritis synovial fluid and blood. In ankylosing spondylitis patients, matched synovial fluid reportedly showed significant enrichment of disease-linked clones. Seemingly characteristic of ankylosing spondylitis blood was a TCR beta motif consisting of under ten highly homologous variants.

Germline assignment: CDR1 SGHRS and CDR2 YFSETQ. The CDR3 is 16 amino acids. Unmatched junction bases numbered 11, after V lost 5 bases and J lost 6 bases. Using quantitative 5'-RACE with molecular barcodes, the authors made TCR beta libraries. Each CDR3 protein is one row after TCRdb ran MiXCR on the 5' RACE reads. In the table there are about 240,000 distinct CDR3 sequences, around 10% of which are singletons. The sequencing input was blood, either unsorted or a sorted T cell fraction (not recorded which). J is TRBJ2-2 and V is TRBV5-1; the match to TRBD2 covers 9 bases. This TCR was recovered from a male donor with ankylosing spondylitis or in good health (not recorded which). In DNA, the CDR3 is TGCGCCAGCAGTGGCGGGGGGGCCTATCTCGCCGGGGAGCTGTTTTTT. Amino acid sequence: CASSGGGAYLAGELFF. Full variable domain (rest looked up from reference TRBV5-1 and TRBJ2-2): KAGVTQTPRYLIKTRGQQVTLSCSPISGHRSVSWYQQTPGQGLQFLFEYFSETQRNKGNFPGRFSGRQFSNSRSEMNVSTLELGDSALYLCASSGGGAYLAGELFFGEGSRLTVL.